One and the same sample provided the 27 T cell receptor beta chains below, sequenced in a study of T-cell reconstitution after alpha-beta-depleted transplantation in children (dated by TCRdb to the mid-2010s). The meaning of the sample's treatment or condition label: allogeneic hematopoietic cell transplantation with graft depleted of TCRalphabeta T cells and CD19 B cells. The protocol used for the library was PCR. Sequencing was performed on an Illumina HiSeq 2500. TCR libraries were prepared with molecular barcoding, using unique molecular identifiers to normalize TCRbeta repertoire quantification. TCRdb cleaned the public reads at Q25 with fastp, built clones with MiXCR and kept in-frame beta chains. All rows with the same CDR3 protein become a single entry with the most common DNA and genes. This sample is represented by fewer than 700,000 distinct CDR3 sequences; 13% of them were singletons. The leading ten clones occupy about 2.2% of the sample.

This sample comprised PBMCs, mostly from graft donor cells, obtained 360 days after TCRalphabeta/CD19-depleted stem cell transplant. Receptors originate from a male patient aged 5 to 17 who had a stem cell transplant for acute myeloid leukemia, so the T cells may come from the graft donor.

There are many counts of this clonotype. The chain has TRBV6-5 and TRBJ1-1; possible D gene TRBD1, 6 bases. V lost 5 bases, J lost 4 bases, and 14 bases lay in between. From germline, CDR1 is MNHEY and CDR2 SVGAGI. The CDR3 is 14 residues long. The CDR3 is CASSPDRWGTEAFF. The CDR3 DNA follows: TGTGCCAGCAGTCCCGACAGGTGGGGCACTGAAGCTTTCTTT.

This clonotype came up a few times. This chain links TRBV5-1 with TRBJ2-3; D is perhaps TRBD1 or TRBD2 (6 bases each). With 3 bases removed from V and 0 bases from J, the gap between germline ends came to 11 bases. This CDR3 has 15 residues. Germline CDR1 reads SGHRS; CDR2 reads YFSETQ. Here the CDR3 DNA reads TGCGCCAGCAGCTGGCAGGGGACTAGCACAGATACGCAGTATTTT. This codes for CASSWQGTSTDTQYF.

This clonotype came up a few times. The V and J genes are TRBV27 and TRBJ2-6; no definite D call. Germline CDR1 MNHEY, CDR2 SMNVEV (reference sequence). The V end was cut by 0 bases, the J end by 0 bases, with 12 bases between. This CDR3 has 18 amino acids. The CDR3 spells CASSLSCVPLSGANVLTF. The CDR3 bases are TGTGCCAGCAGTTTATCGTGCGTCCCCCTCTCTGGGGCCAACGTCCTGACTTTC.

This clonotype was counted at least ten times. This rearrangement joins TRBV20-1 to TRBJ2-5, with D possibly being TRBD1 or TRBD2 (7 bases each). The V end lost 0 bases, the J end lost 3 bases, and 14 bases lay between the germline ends. CDR3 length: 15 amino acids. Germline CDR1 is DFQATT and CDR2 is SNEGSKA (reference sequence). The CDR3 nucleotides are TGCAGTGCTAGAGATGGGAGGGACAGCAAAGAGACCCAGTACTTC. Amino acid sequence: CSARDGRDSKETQYF.

The sample holds a few counts of this clonotype. The CDR3 sequence: CSVAGQKFYEQYF. The CDR3 nucleotides are TGCAGCGTTGCGGGGCAGAAGTTCTACGAGCAGTACTTC. This chain connects TRBV29-1 to TRBJ2-7; the D gene could be TRBD1 or TRBD2 (5 bases each). Trimming took off 4 bases at V and 3 bases at J, with 13 bases between the two ends. Per germline, CDR1 SQVTM and CDR2 ANQGSEA. This CDR3 region has 13 residues.

This clonotype was seen only a few times. The chain combines TRBV10-2 with TRBJ2-2, with TRBD2 identical over 10 bases. The CDR3 sequence is 14 residues long. The germline V gene encodes CDR1 WSHSY and CDR2 SAAADI. Germline trimming cut 10 bases from V and 4 bases from J; bases unmatched to any gene: 6. The CDR3 region has the DNA TGCGCCACCGGGGTAGCGGGGGGCACCGGGGAGCTGTTTTTT. Residues: CATGVAGGTGELFF.

This clonotype was detected only once. The genes are TRBV25-1 and TRBJ2-5, with D perhaps matching TRBD2 (5 bases). The CDR3 is made up of 21 amino acids. The germline V and J ends were trimmed by 2 bases and 3 bases, with 31 bases remaining between them. Germline CDR1 MGHDK, CDR2 SYGVNS. The CDR3 loop reads CASSEPLPEKGRRRLEETQYF. CDR3 bases: TGTGCCAGCAGTGAACCTCTACCGGAGAAGGGAAGAAGGAGGCTTGAAGAGACCCAGTACTTC.

The sample holds a few counts of this clonotype. The rearrangement links TRBV28 to TRBJ2-3; 9 bases line up with TRBD2. The germline V gene encodes CDR1 MDHEN and CDR2 SYDVKM. The junction had 10 bases not matched to a gene; V was cut back by 7 bases and J by 5 bases. This CDR3 has 15 amino acids. The CDR3 DNA follows: TGTGCCAGCACCCCGTTAGCGGGAGAGGGAGATACGCAGTATTTT. Its translation is CASTPLAGEGDTQYF. The full variable domain, with the rest looked up from reference TRBV28 and TRBJ2-3, is DVKVTQSSRYLVKRTGEKVFLECVQDMDHENMFWYRQDPGLGLRLIYFSYDVKMKEKGDIPEGYSVSREKKERFSLILESASTNQTSMYLCASTPLAGEGDTQYFGPGTRLTVL.

The chain combines TRBV15 with TRBJ2-7, with D hard to call. The ends were cut back, 0 bases at V and 0 bases at J, with 6 bases in the middle. There are 14 residues in the CDR3. Germline values: CDR1 LNHNV, CDR2 YYDKDF (reference sequence). The CDR3 DNA is TGTGCCACCAGCAGAGATCTCTACTCCTACGAGCAGTACTTC. Its translation: CATSRDLYSYEQYF.

The sample holds many counts of this clonotype. The chain is built from TRBV28 and TRBJ2-7; D possibly corresponds to TRBD2 (5 bases). CDR3 length equals 15 residues. V lost 3 bases to trimming and J lost 0 bases, with 12 bases between them. CDR1 is MDHEN and CDR2 is SYDVKM in the germline V gene. The CDR3 reads CASSFSRASSYEQYF. The DNA for the CDR3 is TGTGCCAGCAGTTTCTCGCGGGCCTCCTCCTACGAGCAGTACTTC.

This clonotype was observed many times. The rearrangement joins TRBV5-6 to TRBJ2-7; a weak D match, TRBD2 (6 bases). Germline CDR1 reads SGHDT; CDR2 reads YYEEEE. V lost 6 bases and J lost 2, with 18 bases in between. The CDR3 has 15 residues. DNA of the CDR3: TGTGCCAGCACCTTCGGGAGTCCCGGGGCCTACGAGCAGTACTTC. Residues: CASTFGSPGAYEQYF.

This clonotype is a singleton in its sample. The V call is TRBV6-1, the J call TRBJ1-2; weak D call: TRBD1 (6 bases). Trimming removed 8 bases at V and 2 bases at J, with 12 bases between. The germline CDR1 and CDR2 sequences are MNHNS and SASEGT. This CDR3 is 13 amino acids long. The CDR3 DNA reads TGTGCCAGCCGACCTGACAGGAACTATGGCTACACCTTC. As protein: CASRPDRNYGYTF.

This clonotype has just a few counts. The chain combines TRBV4-3 with TRBJ2-1; D tentatively reads TRBD1 or TRBD2 (5 bases each). This CDR3 comprises 17 residues. Germline V gene lookup returns CDR1 LGHNA and CDR2 YSLEER. Trimming removed 1 base from V and 4 bases from J, with 17 bases in between. The CDR3 protein is CASSQVMGELSYNEQFF. CDR3 DNA: TGCGCCAGCAGCCAAGTCATGGGGGAGCTTTCGTACAATGAGCAGTTCTTC.

A note on this clonotype: The CDR3 does not end in the conserved phenylalanine or tryptophan, so this is likely a read error. The chain is built from TRBV29-1 and TRBJ2-7, with TRBD1 matching 12 bases. CDR3 length: 14 amino acids. The germline V gene encodes CDR1 SQVTM and CDR2 ANQGSEA. Germline trimming cut 6 bases from V and 9 bases from J; bases unmatched to any gene: 12. For the CDR3, the DNA is TGCAGCGTGGTCCGGGACAGGGGGCAAAGCGGGCAGTACTAC. The encoded protein is CSVVRDRGQSGQYY.

V gene TRBV27 combines with J gene TRBJ2-1; 8 bases map to TRBD1. V was pared by 7 bases and J by 6 bases, with 8 bases of the junction left unmatched. The germline V gene encodes CDR1 MNHEY and CDR2 SMNVEV (reference sequence). The CDR3 loop spans 14 amino acids. The CDR3 region is CASTRGPGPNEQFF. DNA for the CDR3: TGTGCCAGCACCAGGGGGCCCGGACCCAATGAGCAGTTCTTC.

The chain combines TRBV6-1 with TRBJ2-1; TRBD1 matches 10 bases. This CDR3 comprises 19 residues. Germline trimming cut 6 bases from V and 6 bases from J; bases unmatched to any gene: 20. The germline CDR1 and CDR2 sequences are MNHNS and SASEGT. CDR3 amino acids: CASSRRTGTGVVRVNEQFF. For the CDR3, the DNA is TGTGCCAGCAGCCGCCGGACAGGGACAGGGGTTGTCAGAGTCAATGAGCAGTTCTTC.

Only a few counts were recorded for this clonotype. V is TRBV6-2 or TRBV6-3 and J is TRBJ2-7, with D possibly TRBD1 on 6 matching bases. V shed 6 bases and J shed 3 bases, with 15 bases lying between them. The CDR3 covers 14 residues. Looked up from germline, CDR1 is MNHEY and CDR2 is SVGEGT. CDR3 region: CASSLQGYYYEQYF. CDR3 bases: TGTGCCAGCAGCCTACAGGGATATTACTACGAGCAGTACTTC.

V and J are TRBV29-1 and TRBJ1-2; TRBD1 matches at 9 bases. This CDR3 spans 13 amino acids. V shed 6 bases and J 4 bases; nucleotides not matched to a gene: 6. Germline CDR1 is SQVTM and CDR2 is ANQGSEA. The DNA for the CDR3 is TGCAGCGTCCGGACAGGGGCCCTCTATGGCTACACCTTC. Translation gives CSVRTGALYGYTF.

This rearrangement joins TRBV6-2 or TRBV6-3 to TRBJ2-1, with 9 positions matching TRBD2. This CDR3 is 16 amino acids long. Trimming at V came to 8 bases and at J to 0 bases, leaving 8 bases not matched to a gene. The germline gives CDR1 MNHEY, CDR2 SVGEGT. In DNA, the CDR3 is TGTGCCAGCCGCGGGGGGGACTTTAGCTCCTACAATGAGCAGTTCTTC. Translated: CASRGGDFSSYNEQFF.

This clonotype was counted between two and nine times. The chain combines TRBV3-1 with TRBJ2-5; no clear D gene. The CDR3 is 19 residues long. Deletions cut 0 bases from V and 0 bases from J, with 20 bases between. Germline V gene data show CDR1 as LGHDT and CDR2 as YNNKEL (reference sequence). The CDR3 coding sequence is TGTGCCAGCAGCCAAGATGCCGTTTTGGCTAGTCCGTACCAAGAGACCCAGTACTTC. Residues: CASSQDAVLASPYQETQYF.

This chain links TRBV28 with TRBJ2-1; TRBD2 aligns across 7 bases. This CDR3 has 12 residues. The V gene's germline CDR1 is MDHEN and CDR2 SYDVKM. With 4 bases clipped from V and 12 bases from J, the junction kept 6 bases outside the gene matches. CDR3 amino acids: CASSYRRLAQFF. The CDR3 DNA is TGTGCCAGCAGTTACCGGCGACTAGCGCAGTTCTTC.

This clonotype was found a few times. The CDR3 region is CASRGVAEGIYEQYF. DNA for the CDR3: TGTGCCTCCCGCGGGGTAGCGGAGGGCATATACGAGCAGTACTTC. The genes are TRBV11-1 and TRBJ2-7, with D possibly being TRBD2 (6 bases). V was shortened by 11 bases and J by 4 bases, with 24 bases between the two germline ends. The CDR3 extends over 15 amino acids. Germline lookup yields CDR1 SGHAT and CDR2 FQDESV (reference sequence).

The genes are TRBV20-1 and TRBJ1-1; maybe TRBD1 (5 bases). Germline V lookup: CDR1 DFQATT, CDR2 SNEGSKA (reference sequence). V was shortened by 4 bases and J by 1 base, with 10 bases between the two germline ends. This CDR3 spans 13 amino acids. The CDR3 region is CSATGRANTEAFF. CDR3 DNA: TGCAGTGCTACGGGACGGGCGAACACTGAAGCTTTCTTT.

Many counts were recorded for this clonotype. The chain uses TRBV29-1 and TRBJ2-5, with TRBD1 matching over 8 bases. This CDR3 is built from 15 residues. Trimming at V came to 6 bases and at J to 5 bases, leaving 14 bases not matched to a gene. Germline lookup yields CDR1 SQVTM and CDR2 ANQGSEA. The chain's CDR3 is CSVSGQGRGAETQYF. The CDR3 nucleotides read TGCAGCGTGTCCGGACAGGGTCGCGGGGCGGAGACCCAGTACTTC.

V gene TRBV12-3 or TRBV12-4 combines with J gene TRBJ1-5; 8 bases agree with TRBD1. Germline trimming cut 0 bases from V and 5 bases from J; bases unmatched to any gene: 6. The CDR3 length is 16 residues. CDR3 sequence: CASSLALGTGYQPQHF. The CDR3 DNA reads TGTGCCAGCAGTTTAGCGCTCGGGACAGGATATCAGCCCCAGCATTTT.

V is TRBV28 and J is TRBJ2-1; tentative D call: TRBD1 (5 bases). Germline loops: CDR1 MDHEN, CDR2 SYDVKM. V shed 8 bases and J shed 7 bases, with 27 bases lying between them. CDR3 length equals 17 residues. The CDR3, as DNA: TGTGCCAGCCACCAGGGTACTCTCAGTTCCCTTGTGAATGAGCAGTTCTTC. It codes for CASHQGTLSSLVNEQFF.

This clonotype was picked up a small number of times. V is TRBV5-1 and J is TRBJ2-1; D is uncertain. CDR3 length equals 13 residues. The germline V gene has CDR1 SGHRS and CDR2 YFSETQ. Trimming left V 0 bases short and J 6 bases short, with 7 bases between. The CDR3 nucleotides read TGCGCCAGCAGCTTGGCGATAGCCAATGAGCAGTTCTTC. Translated: CASSLAIANEQFF.